This passage covers 24 T cell receptor beta chains from one sample sequenced in a study of chemoradiotherapy in HPV16-positive cancers. The method was immunoSEQ multiplex PCR; TCRdb's version includes in-frame clones alone and lacks a portion of them. The sample consists of around 5,000 clones, around 86% of them appearing once. Sample: tumor tissue, taken from a patient who underwent chemoradiotherapy. Receptors were obtained from a human donor with HPV-associated anogenital cancer.

The rearrangement links TRBV30 to TRBJ2-5, with D perhaps TRBD1 (6 bases). CDR3 size: 13 residues. CDR1 is GTSNPN, CDR2 SVGIG, per germline (reference sequence). Trimming stripped 3 bases from V and 5 bases from J, with 13 bases between. The CDR3 region has the DNA TGTGCCTGGAGCAGGCGGCAGGGGGAGACCCAGTACTTC. Translated, it gives CAWSRRQGETQYF.

The chain uses TRBV2 and TRBJ2-7; D unclear. The CDR3 sequence is 13 residues long. Germline V gene lookup returns CDR1 SNHLY and CDR2 FYNNEI. Trimming removed 4 bases at V and 1 base at J, with 8 bases between. The chain's CDR3 is CASSVALSYEQYF. CDR3 DNA sequence: TGTGCCAGCAGTGTGGCCCTATCCTACGAGCAGTACTTC. The full variable domain, its missing parts supplied by reference TRBV2 and TRBJ2-7, is EPEVTQTPSHQVTQMGQEVILRCVPISNHLYFYWYRQILGQKVEFLVSFYNNEISEKSEIFDDQFSVERPDGSNFTLKIRSTKLEDSAMYFCASSVALSYEQYFGPGTRLTVT.

This sequence joins TRBV5-1 and TRBJ2-1, with unresolved D. From germline, CDR1 is SGHRS and CDR2 YFSETQ. This CDR3 has 13 amino acids. V lost 0 bases and J 6 bases, leaving 7 bases between the germline ends. The CDR3 spells CASSLGPINEQFF. The CDR3 bases are TGCGCCAGCAGCTTGGGACCGATCAATGAGCAGTTCTTC.

V usage is TRBV29-1 and J usage is TRBJ2-1; D is possibly TRBD2 (6 bases). This CDR3 comprises 14 residues. Germline V gene data show CDR1 as SQVTM and CDR2 as ANQGSEA. Trimming shortened V by 1 base and J by 2 bases, and 9 bases separated the two germline ends. The CDR3 sequence: CSVEGRLAYNEQFF. The DNA of the CDR3 is TGCAGCGTTGAAGGTCGACTAGCCTACAATGAGCAGTTCTTC.

This chain links TRBV5-1 with TRBJ2-7, with 11 positions matching TRBD1. Germline CDR1 and CDR2: SGHRS and YFSETQ. Trimming removed 3 bases from V and 7 bases from J; junction bases left unmatched: 12. This CDR3 has 16 residues. CDR3 nucleotides: TGCGCCAGCAGCTGGAGGACAGGGGGCGCCTCGTGGGAGCAGTACTTC. Its protein product is CASSWRTGGASWEQYF. The full variable domain, with the rest looked up from reference TRBV5-1 and TRBJ2-7, is KAGVTQTPRYLIKTRGQQVTLSCSPISGHRSVSWYQQTPGQGLQFLFEYFSETQRNKGNFPGRFSGRQFSNSRSEMNVSTLELGDSALYLCASSWRTGGASWEQYFGPGTRLTVT.

The chain links TRBV14 to TRBJ2-7, with D uncertain. V shed 4 bases and J shed 5 bases, with 9 bases lying between them. Germline values: CDR1 SGHDN, CDR2 FVKESK. The CDR3 has 12 amino acids. CDR3 loop: CASSPRLNEQYF. DNA of the CDR3: TGTGCCAGCAGCCCACGTTTAAACGAGCAGTACTTC.

The chain joins TRBV20-1 to TRBJ2-1, with 8 bases fitting TRBD2. The CDR3 runs to 11 residues. Germline CDR1 reads DFQATT; CDR2 reads SNEGSKA (reference sequence). This CDR3 reads CSELAVNEQFF. In nucleotides, the CDR3 is TGCAGCGAACTAGCGGTGAATGAGCAGTTCTTC.

As concerns this clone: Other nucleotide sequences from this sample produce the same CDR3. The chain is built from TRBV5-6 and TRBJ2-7, with D possibly TRBD2 on 6 matching bases. The V gene's germline CDR1 is SGHDT and CDR2 YYEEEE. Trimming pared 4 bases from V and 2 bases from J, leaving 13 bases between. The length of the CDR3 is 14 residues. CDR3 protein: CASSPGLGTYEQYF. As DNA, the CDR3 is TGTGCCAGCAGCCCGGGACTCGGTACCTACGAGCAGTACTTC.

This sequence joins TRBV6-6 and TRBJ1-3; TRBD1 matches 8 bases. The ends lost 4 bases at V and 2 bases at J; junction bases unmatched: 1. CDR3 length: 14 residues. The germline CDR1 and CDR2 sequences are MNHNY and SVGAGI (reference sequence). This chain's CDR3 is CASSSGQAGNTIYF. The CDR3, as DNA: TGTGCCAGCAGTTCGGGACAGGCTGGAAACACCATATATTTT.

The chain couples TRBV21-1 to TRBJ1-5; no DNA check was done on the table's D call, TRBD1. TRBV21-1 is described as a pseudogene. The CDR3 is 16 amino acids. The DNA of the CDR3 is TGTGCCAGCAGCGGGATTGGGCAGGGTACAAATCAGCCCCAGCATTTT. Translation: CASSGIGQGTNQPQHF.

The chain joins TRBV29-1 to TRBJ2-1; 11 positions match TRBD2. V dropped 5 bases and J dropped 5; count of bases not matched to a gene: 23. The CDR3 has 20 amino acids. Germline-derived CDR1 and CDR2 are SQVTM and ANQGSEA. CDR3 amino acids: CSVTTIGLAGFGPGNNEQFF. CDR3 in DNA: TGCAGCGTTACTACTATCGGACTAGCGGGTTTCGGGCCAGGAAACAATGAGCAGTTCTTC.

The chain combines TRBV5-5 with TRBJ2-7; 8 bases line up with TRBD1. Germline values: CDR1 SGHKS, CDR2 YYEKEE (reference sequence). The CDR3 is 15 amino acids. The trim removed 4 bases at V and 2 bases at J, leaving 8 bases unmatched. The CDR3 sequence: CASSIDRDRTYEQYF. The CDR3 DNA reads TGTGCCAGCAGCATTGACCGGGACAGGACCTACGAGCAGTACTTC.

The chain recombines TRBV28 with TRBJ1-2; 9 positions match TRBD1. Germline CDR1 MDHEN, CDR2 SYDVKM. This CDR3 is 14 amino acids long. J lost 8 bases, V lost 2 bases, and 6 bases had no gene match. The CDR3 DNA reads TGTGCCAGCAGTTTACTACAGGGGGCGGAAGGCTACACCTTC. Translated, it gives CASSLLQGAEGYTF.

The chain couples TRBV18 to TRBJ2-5; 9 bases are shared with TRBD1. The CDR3 is made up of 14 amino acids. From germline, CDR1 is KGHSH and CDR2 LQKENI. The ends lost 8 bases at V and 5 bases at J; junction bases unmatched: 9. The chain's CDR3 is CASLQTGGSETQYF. Here the CDR3 DNA reads TGTGCCAGCCTTCAGACAGGGGGGAGCGAGACCCAGTACTTC.

This chain connects TRBV5-4 to TRBJ1-2; weak D call: TRBD1 (5 bases). V lost 0 bases to trimming and J lost 0 bases, with 12 bases between them. Germline CDR1 SGHNT, CDR2 YYREEE (reference sequence). The CDR3 contains 16 residues. The CDR3, as DNA: TGTGCCAGCAGCTTGGCCAGGCAGGGCTCTAACTATGGCTACACCTTC. The encoded protein is CASSLARQGSNYGYTF.

Notes on this clone: One end of the junction does not line up with germline, which may come from a read error. V gene TRBV7-7 combines with J gene TRBJ2-3; 7 nucleotides agree with TRBD2. CDR1 is SSHAT and CDR2 is FNYEAQ in the germline V gene (reference sequence). The CDR3 has 14 amino acids. CDR3 in DNA: TGTGCTAGCAGCCCAGGACTAGTCACAGATACGCAGTATTTT. Translation gives CASSPGLVTDTQYF.

V is TRBV18 and J is TRBJ2-7; 10 nucleotides match TRBD1. CDR3 length equals 13 residues. The V segment lost 4 bases and the J segment 3 bases; nucleotides outside the gene matches: 0. Germline V gene lookup returns CDR1 KGHSH and CDR2 LQKENI. CDR3 in DNA: TGTGCCAGCTCACGGGACAGGGGCTACGAGCAGTACTTC. This sequence encodes CASSRDRGYEQYF.

The chain recombines TRBV7-6 with TRBJ2-5; 8 bases match TRBD1. Germline assignment: CDR1 SGHVS and CDR2 FNYEAQ. The CDR3 consists of 13 residues. Trimming cost V 5 bases and J 2 bases; bases outside gene matches: 1. The DNA for the CDR3 is TGTGCCAGCAGCCGGACAGGGCAAGAGACCCAGTACTTC. Protein sequence: CASSRTGQETQYF.

Only a few counts were recorded for this clone. This rearrangement joins TRBV6-5 to TRBJ1-1, with 7 bases fitting TRBD1. CDR1 and CDR2 (germline): MNHEY, SVGAGI. The V gene end was trimmed by 8 bases and the J gene end by 0 bases; junction bases not matched to a gene: 6. This CDR3 is built from 14 residues. This chain's CDR3 is CASRLGGLNTEAFF. The CDR3 coding sequence is TGTGCCAGCCGCCTAGGGGGCCTGAACACTGAAGCTTTCTTT.

V is TRBV5-1 and J is TRBJ2-3, with unresolved D. The ends were cut back, 0 bases at V and 2 bases at J, with 10 bases in the middle. CDR3 length equals 15 residues. Looked up from germline, CDR1 is SGHRS and CDR2 is YFSETQ. In nucleotides, the CDR3 is TGCGCCAGCAGCTTGGAAAGGCGGAACACAGATACGCAGTATTTT. This encodes CASSLERRNTDTQYF.

The J gene is TRBJ2-3, the V gene TRBV19; maybe TRBD2 (6 bases). Deletions cut 7 bases from V and 3 bases from J, with 17 bases between. The CDR3 spans 15 residues. Looked up from germline, CDR1 is LNHDA and CDR2 is SQIVND (reference sequence). CDR3 coding DNA: TGTGCCAGTACCTCGGTGGCGGGAAGGACAGATACGCAGTATTTT. Its translation is CASTSVAGRTDTQYF. The variable domain in full, with the rest retrieved from reference TRBV19 and TRBJ2-3, is DGGITQSPKYLFRKEGQNVTLSCEQNLNHDAMYWYRQDPGQGLRLIYYSQIVNDFQKGDIAEGYSVSREKKESFPLTVTSAQKNPTAFYLCASTSVAGRTDTQYFGPGTRLTVL.

V is TRBV11-2 and J is TRBJ2-7; 7 bases align to TRBD2. Trimming took 5 bases from V and 0 from J; bases not matched to a gene: 7. Germline V lookup: CDR1 SGHAT, CDR2 FQNNGV. The CDR3 sequence is 15 residues long. The CDR3 nucleotides read TGTGCCAGCAGCCCCACAGGCGGGAGCTCCTACGAGCAGTACTTC. Its translation: CASSPTGGSSYEQYF.

The J gene is TRBJ2-7, the V gene TRBV5-5; 12 nucleotides agree with TRBD1. This CDR3 contains 14 residues. Germline values: CDR1 SGHKS, CDR2 YYEKEE (reference sequence). V lost 4 bases to trimming and J lost 2 bases; unmatched junction nucleotides: 1. In nucleotides, the CDR3 is TGTGCCAGCAGCCGGGACAGGGGGCCCTACGAGCAGTACTTC. It codes for CASSRDRGPYEQYF.

The chain combines TRBV5-6 with TRBJ1-6; D gene ambiguous. The germline V and J ends were trimmed by 5 bases and 9 bases, with 12 bases remaining between them. Per germline, CDR1 SGHDT and CDR2 YYEEEE. The CDR3 extends over 13 amino acids. The DNA for the CDR3 is TGTGCCAGCAGTCGCTCATCGGGTTCACCCCTCCACTTT. This sequence encodes CASSRSSGSPLHF.